The 12 T cell receptor beta chains reported below all come from one sample, sequenced in a study of blood T cell repertoires in COVID-19. The data were produced by immunoSEQ multiplex PCR, yet TCRdb's version contains in-frame clones alone and is incomplete. Of about 56,000 clones in the sample, nearly 90% were seen once. The sequenced sample consisted of peripheral blood. The receptors were gathered from a woman aged 55-70 years with COVID-19, enrolled during active disease.

The J gene is TRBJ1-5, the V gene TRBV5-4, with D possibly matching TRBD1 (5 bases). The CDR3 totals 14 residues. Germline CDR1 SGHNT, CDR2 YYREEE (reference sequence). V lost 0 bases to trimming and J lost 3 bases, with 7 bases between them. As DNA, the CDR3 is TGTGCCAGCAGCTTGGCAGGGTCCAATCAGCCCCAGCATTTT. This sequence encodes CASSLAGSNQPQHF.

V usage is TRBV27 and J usage is TRBJ2-7; 8 nucleotides agree with TRBD1. Germline V gives CDR1 MNHEY, CDR2 SMNVEV (reference sequence). The J segment lost 2 bases and the V segment lost 1 base, leaving 4 bases of the junction unmatched. There are 15 residues in the CDR3. For the CDR3, the DNA is TGTGCCAGCAGTTTATACAGGGGGGCTACCTACGAGCAGTACTTC. As protein: CASSLYRGATYEQYF.

The chain carries TRBV19 and TRBJ1-5, with D possibly matching TRBD1 (6 bases). CDR1 and CDR2 from the germline V gene are LNHDA and SQIVND (reference sequence). The ends were cut back, 5 bases at V and 5 bases at J, with 13 bases in the middle. The CDR3 totals 14 residues. This CDR3 is CASSPRTEHQPQHF. The CDR3 bases are TGTGCCAGTAGTCCCCGGACAGAGCATCAGCCCCAGCATTTT.

This clone was detected once. CDR3 sequence: CASSRDRARYYEQYF. The CDR3, as DNA: TGTGCCAGCAGCCGTGACAGGGCTCGTTACTACGAGCAGTACTTC. The rearrangement uses TRBV11-1 and TRBJ2-7; TRBD1 matches at 7 bases. This CDR3 comprises 15 residues. Germline values: CDR1 SGHAT, CDR2 FQDESV (reference sequence). The trim removed 5 bases at V and 3 bases at J, leaving 10 bases unmatched.

The rearrangement links TRBV19 to TRBJ2-7, with 13 positions matching TRBD2. V dropped 7 bases and J dropped 4; count of bases not matched to a gene: 7. Germline CDR1 and CDR2: LNHDA and SQIVND (reference sequence). There are 15 residues in the CDR3. The DNA of the CDR3 is TGTGCCAGTACTTCATTGACTAGCGGGAGGTACGAGCAGTACTTC. It specifies CASTSLTSGRYEQYF.

DNA for the CDR3: TGTGCCAGCAGTTTTTTGGGGGACAGGGCCAATCAGCCCCAGCATTTT. It is translated as CASSFLGDRANQPQHF. This chain connects TRBV6-5 to TRBJ1-5; TRBD1 agrees at 9 bases. The germline V gene has CDR1 MNHEY and CDR2 SVGAGI. The CDR3 loop spans 16 amino acids. J was trimmed by 3 bases and V by 4 bases; bases with no gene match: 7.

The chain carries TRBV6-5 and TRBJ1-2; unclear D gene. V was clipped by 6 bases and J by 0 bases, with 14 bases between them. The germline gives CDR1 MNHEY, CDR2 SVGAGI. The CDR3 contains 15 residues. The CDR3 loop reads CASSAYNSPNYGYTF. The CDR3 DNA follows: TGTGCCAGCAGCGCCTATAACAGCCCTAACTATGGCTACACCTTC.

The CDR3 DNA reads TGTGCCTGGAGCGCAGGGGGCAGGGAGTATTTT. Translating gives CAWSAGGREYF. The chain couples TRBV30 to TRBJ2-3, with 8 bases aligning to TRBD1. The CDR3 extends over 11 amino acids. V lost 3 bases to trimming and J lost 13 bases; unmatched junction nucleotides: 6. Germline values: CDR1 GTSNPN, CDR2 SVGIG (reference sequence).

The genes are TRBV2 and TRBJ2-7; 7 bases agree with TRBD2. After removal of 6 bases from V and 2 bases from J, the junction contained 7 bases not matched to a gene. CDR1 is SNHLY and CDR2 is FYNNEI in the germline V gene. CDR3 length: 14 residues. The DNA of the CDR3 is TGTGCCAGCAGGGGGGAGGGGATGGCCTACGAGCAGTACTTC. Protein sequence: CASRGEGMAYEQYF.

The chain employs TRBV7-9 and TRBJ2-2; 7 nucleotides match TRBD2. The junction had 9 bases not matched to a gene; V was cut back by 10 bases and J by 4 bases. Germline CDR1 reads SEHNR; CDR2 reads FQNEAQ (reference sequence). The CDR3 has 14 amino acids. The CDR3 bases are TGTGCCAACGCTAGCGGATCGGTCACCGGGGAGCTGTTTTTT. As protein: CANASGSVTGELFF.

The genes are TRBV27 and TRBJ1-1; TRBD1 aligns across 7 bases. V dropped 6 bases and J dropped 2; count of bases not matched to a gene: 18. This CDR3 is 18 amino acids long. Germline V lookup: CDR1 MNHEY, CDR2 SMNVEV (reference sequence). As DNA, the CDR3 is TGTGCCAGCAGCCAGGGGCCCGGACAGGCCTTTTCTAACACTGAAGCTTTCTTT. It codes for CASSQGPGQAFSNTEAFF.

This clone was observed once. The chain recombines TRBV19 with TRBJ1-6; D remains unclear. CDR1 is LNHDA, CDR2 SQIVND, per germline (reference sequence). There are 14 residues in the CDR3. Trimming took 1 base from V and 4 from J, leaving 5 bases between them. The CDR3 reads CASSIGQYNSPLHF. The DNA of the CDR3 is TGTGCCAGTAGTATAGGGCAATATAATTCACCCCTCCACTTT.